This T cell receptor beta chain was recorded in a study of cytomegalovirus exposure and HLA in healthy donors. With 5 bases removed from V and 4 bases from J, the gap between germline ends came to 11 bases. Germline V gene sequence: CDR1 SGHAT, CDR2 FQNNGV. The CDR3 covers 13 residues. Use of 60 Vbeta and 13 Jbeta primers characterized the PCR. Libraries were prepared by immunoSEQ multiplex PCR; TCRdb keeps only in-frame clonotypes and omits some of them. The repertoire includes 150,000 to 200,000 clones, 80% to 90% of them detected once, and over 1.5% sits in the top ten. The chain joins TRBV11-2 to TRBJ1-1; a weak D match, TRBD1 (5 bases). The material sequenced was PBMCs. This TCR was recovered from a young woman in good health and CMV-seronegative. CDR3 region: CASSQGLGTEAFF. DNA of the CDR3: TGTGCCAGCAGCCAGGGATTGGGCACTGAAGCTTTCTTT.